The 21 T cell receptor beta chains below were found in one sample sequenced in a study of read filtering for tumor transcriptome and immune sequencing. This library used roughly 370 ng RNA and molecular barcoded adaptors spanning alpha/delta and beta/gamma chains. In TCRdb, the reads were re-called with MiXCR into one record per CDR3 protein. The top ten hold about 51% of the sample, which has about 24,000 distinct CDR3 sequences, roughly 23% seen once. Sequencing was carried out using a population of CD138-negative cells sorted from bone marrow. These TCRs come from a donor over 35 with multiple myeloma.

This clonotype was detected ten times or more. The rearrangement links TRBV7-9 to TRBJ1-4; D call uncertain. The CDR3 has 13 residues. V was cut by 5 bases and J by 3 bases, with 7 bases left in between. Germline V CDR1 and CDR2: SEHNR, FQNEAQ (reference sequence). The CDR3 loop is CASSPRPNEKLFF. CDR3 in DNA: TGTGCCAGCAGCCCACGTCCTAATGAAAAACTGTTTTTT.

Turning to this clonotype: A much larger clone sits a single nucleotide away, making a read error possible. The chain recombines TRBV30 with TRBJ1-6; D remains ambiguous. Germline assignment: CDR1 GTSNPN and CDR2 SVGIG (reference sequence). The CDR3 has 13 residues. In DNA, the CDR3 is TGTGCCTGGAGTAGGAGCCGGTGGACTGAAGCTTCCTTT. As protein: CAWSRSRWTEASF.

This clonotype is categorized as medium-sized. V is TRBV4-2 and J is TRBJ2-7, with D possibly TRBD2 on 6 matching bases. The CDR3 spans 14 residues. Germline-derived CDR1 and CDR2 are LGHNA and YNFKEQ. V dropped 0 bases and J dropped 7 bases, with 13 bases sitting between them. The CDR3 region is CASSQEGRGVEQYF. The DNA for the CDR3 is TGTGCCAGCAGCCAAGAAGGTCGCGGGGTGGAGCAGTACTTC.

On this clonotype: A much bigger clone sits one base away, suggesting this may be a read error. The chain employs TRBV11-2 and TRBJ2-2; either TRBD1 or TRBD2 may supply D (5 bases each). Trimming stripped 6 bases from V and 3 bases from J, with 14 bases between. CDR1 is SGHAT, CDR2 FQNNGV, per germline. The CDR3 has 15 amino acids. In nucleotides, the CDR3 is TGTGCCAGCAGGAGAGGGGCAGGAGACACCGGGGAGCTGTTTTTT. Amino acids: CASRRGAGDTGELFF.

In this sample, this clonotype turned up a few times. CDR3 DNA: TGCAGTGCTAGAAGGCTTGGGAAATCCACAGATACGCAGTATTTT. Its translation is CSARRLGKSTDTQYF. The V call is TRBV20-1, the J call TRBJ2-3; D is unresolved. Per germline, CDR1 DFQATT and CDR2 SNEGSKA (reference sequence). V gave up 2 bases and J gave up 2 bases, with 14 bases separating them. The CDR3 covers 15 residues.

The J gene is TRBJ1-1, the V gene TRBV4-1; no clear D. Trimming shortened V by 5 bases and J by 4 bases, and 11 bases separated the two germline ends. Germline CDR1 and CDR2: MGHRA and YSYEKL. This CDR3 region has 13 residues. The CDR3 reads CASSTRPGTEAFF. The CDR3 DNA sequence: TGCGCCAGCAGCACACGGCCGGGCACTGAAGCTTTCTTT.

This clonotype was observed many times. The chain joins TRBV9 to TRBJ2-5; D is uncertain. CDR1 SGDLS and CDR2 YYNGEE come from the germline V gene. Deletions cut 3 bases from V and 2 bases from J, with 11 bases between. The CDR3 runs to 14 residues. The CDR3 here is CASSATQRQETQYF. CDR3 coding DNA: TGTGCCAGCAGCGCGACACAACGGCAAGAGACCCAGTACTTC.

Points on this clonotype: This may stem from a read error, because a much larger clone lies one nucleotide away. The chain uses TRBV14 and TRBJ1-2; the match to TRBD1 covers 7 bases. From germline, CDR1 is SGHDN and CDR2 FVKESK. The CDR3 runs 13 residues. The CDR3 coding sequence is TGTGCCAGCAGCCGACAGGGTTACTATGGCTGCACCTTC. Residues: CASSRQGYYGCTF.

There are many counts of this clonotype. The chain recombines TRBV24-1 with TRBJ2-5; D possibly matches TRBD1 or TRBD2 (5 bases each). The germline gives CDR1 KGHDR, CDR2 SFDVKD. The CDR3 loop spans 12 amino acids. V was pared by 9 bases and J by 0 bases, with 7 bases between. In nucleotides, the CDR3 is TGTGCCACCCGGGGCTACCAAGAGACCCAGTACTTC. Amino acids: CATRGYQETQYF.

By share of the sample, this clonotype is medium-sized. CDR3 amino acids: CASSQARTSYNEQFF. DNA for the CDR3: TGTGCCAGCAGCCAAGCTAGGACCTCCTACAATGAGCAGTTCTTC. J is TRBJ2-1 and V is TRBV3-1; unclear D gene. Trimming stripped 1 base from V and 0 bases from J, with 7 bases between. From germline, CDR1 is LGHDT and CDR2 YNNKEL (reference sequence). The CDR3 length is 15 residues.

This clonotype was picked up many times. CDR3 coding DNA: TGTGCCAGTCGCAAGCAAGAGACCCAGTACTTC. This codes for CASRKQETQYF. The chain uses TRBV18 and TRBJ2-5; D not certain. Germline CDR1 and CDR2: KGHSH and LQKENI. CDR3 length: 11 amino acids. V lost 9 bases and J lost 2, with 7 bases in between.

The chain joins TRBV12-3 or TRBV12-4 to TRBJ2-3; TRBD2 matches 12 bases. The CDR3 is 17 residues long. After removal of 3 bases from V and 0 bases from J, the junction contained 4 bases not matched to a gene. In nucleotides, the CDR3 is TGTGCCAGCAGTTTCCGACTAGCGGGGGCAAGCACAGATACGCAGTATTTT. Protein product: CASSFRLAGASTDTQYF.

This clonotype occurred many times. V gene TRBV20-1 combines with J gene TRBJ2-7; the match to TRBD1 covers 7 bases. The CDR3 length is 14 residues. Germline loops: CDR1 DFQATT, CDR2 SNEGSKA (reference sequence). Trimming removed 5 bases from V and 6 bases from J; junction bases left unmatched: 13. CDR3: CSAPSPTGNREQYF. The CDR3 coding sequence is TGCAGTGCTCCCTCCCCGACAGGGAATCGCGAGCAGTACTTC.

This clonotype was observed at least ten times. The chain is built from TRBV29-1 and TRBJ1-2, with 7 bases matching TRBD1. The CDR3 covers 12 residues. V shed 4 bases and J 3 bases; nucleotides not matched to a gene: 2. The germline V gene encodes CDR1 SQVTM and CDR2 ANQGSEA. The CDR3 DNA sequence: TGCAGCGTTGTCACAGGGGACTATGGCTACACCTTC. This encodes CSVVTGDYGYTF.

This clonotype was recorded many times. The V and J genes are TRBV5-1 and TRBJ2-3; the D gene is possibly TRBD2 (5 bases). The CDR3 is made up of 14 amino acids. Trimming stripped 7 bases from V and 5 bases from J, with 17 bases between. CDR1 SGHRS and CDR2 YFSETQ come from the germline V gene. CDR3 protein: CASGNSAPRDTQYF. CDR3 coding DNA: TGCGCCAGCGGAAATAGCGCCCCCCGAGATACGCAGTATTTT.

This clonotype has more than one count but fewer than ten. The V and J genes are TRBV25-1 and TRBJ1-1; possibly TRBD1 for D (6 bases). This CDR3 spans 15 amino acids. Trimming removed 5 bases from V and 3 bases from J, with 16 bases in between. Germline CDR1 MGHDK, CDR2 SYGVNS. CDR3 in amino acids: CASSPTGPRDTEAFF. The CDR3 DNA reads TGTGCCAGCAGTCCGACAGGTCCAAGGGACACTGAAGCTTTCTTT.

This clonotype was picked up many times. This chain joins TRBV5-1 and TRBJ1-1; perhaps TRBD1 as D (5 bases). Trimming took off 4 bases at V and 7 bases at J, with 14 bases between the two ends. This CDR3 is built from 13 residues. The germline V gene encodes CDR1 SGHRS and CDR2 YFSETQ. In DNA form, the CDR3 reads TGCGCCAGCAGCGAGACAGTTACCAGTGAAGCTTTCTTT. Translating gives CASSETVTSEAFF.

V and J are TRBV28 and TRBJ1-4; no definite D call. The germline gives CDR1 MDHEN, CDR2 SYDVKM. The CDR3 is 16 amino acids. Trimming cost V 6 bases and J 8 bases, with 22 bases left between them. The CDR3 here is CASSGSAAVHYEKLFF. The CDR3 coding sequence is TGTGCCAGCAGCGGGTCGGCAGCCGTGCATTACGAAAAACTGTTTTTT.

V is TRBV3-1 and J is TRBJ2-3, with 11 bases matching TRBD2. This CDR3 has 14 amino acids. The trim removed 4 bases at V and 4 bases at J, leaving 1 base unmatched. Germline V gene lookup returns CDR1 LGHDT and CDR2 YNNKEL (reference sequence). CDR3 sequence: CASSPTSGADTQYF. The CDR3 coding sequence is TGTGCCAGCAGCCCGACTAGCGGGGCAGATACGCAGTATTTT.

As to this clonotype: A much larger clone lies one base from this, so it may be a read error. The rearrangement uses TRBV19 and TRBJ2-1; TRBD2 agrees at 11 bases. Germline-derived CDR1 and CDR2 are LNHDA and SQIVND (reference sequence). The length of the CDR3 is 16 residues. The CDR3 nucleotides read TGTGCCAGCAAGTCTAGCGGGGGGCTGAAATACAATAAGCAGTTCTTC. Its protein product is CASKSSGGLKYNKQFF.

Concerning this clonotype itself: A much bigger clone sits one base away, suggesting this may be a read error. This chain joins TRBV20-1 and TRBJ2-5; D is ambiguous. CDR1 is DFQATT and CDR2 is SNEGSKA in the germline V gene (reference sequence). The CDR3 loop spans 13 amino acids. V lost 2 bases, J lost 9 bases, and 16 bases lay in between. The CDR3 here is CSARQRPKSPQYF. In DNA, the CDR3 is TGCAGTGCTAGACAGCGTCCCAAATCGCCCCAGTACTTC.